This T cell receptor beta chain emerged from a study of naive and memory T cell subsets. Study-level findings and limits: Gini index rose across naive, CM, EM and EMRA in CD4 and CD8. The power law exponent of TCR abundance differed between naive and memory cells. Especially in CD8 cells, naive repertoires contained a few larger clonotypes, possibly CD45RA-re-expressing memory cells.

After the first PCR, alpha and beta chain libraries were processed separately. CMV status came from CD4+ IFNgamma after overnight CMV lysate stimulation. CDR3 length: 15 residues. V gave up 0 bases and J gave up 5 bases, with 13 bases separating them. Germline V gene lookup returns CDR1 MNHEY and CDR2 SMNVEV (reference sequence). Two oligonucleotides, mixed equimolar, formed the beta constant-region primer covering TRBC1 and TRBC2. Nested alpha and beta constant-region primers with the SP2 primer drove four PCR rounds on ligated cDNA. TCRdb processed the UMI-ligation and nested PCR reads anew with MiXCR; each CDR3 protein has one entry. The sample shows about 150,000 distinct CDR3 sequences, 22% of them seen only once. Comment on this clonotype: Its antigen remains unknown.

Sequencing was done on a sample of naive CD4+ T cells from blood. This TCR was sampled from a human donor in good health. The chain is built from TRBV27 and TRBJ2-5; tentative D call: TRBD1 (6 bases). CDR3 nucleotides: TGTGCCAGCAGTTTATCGACAGGTCGTCGCGAGACCCAGTACTTC. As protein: CASSLSTGRRETQYF.